This TCR beta chain was recovered during a study of blood T cell repertoires in COVID-19. The overall study: The United States, Italy and Spain provided the acute and convalescent COVID-19 samples.

Authors' analysis steps: It was from reference gene primer amplification that nucleated cell counts were estimated. Profiling relied on immunoSEQ multiplex PCR, and the TCRdb table lists in-frame clones only, not all of them. The V and J calls and clone size were taken over from that table, and D and trimming were inferred from the DNA. Of a few hundred thousand clones listed, almost 90% are singletons. Trimming stripped 0 bases from V and 4 bases from J, with 14 bases between. This CDR3 spans 16 amino acids. Germline assignment: CDR1 SGHTS and CDR2 YDEGEE. Seattle researchers signed up patients amid active infection and tracked them longitudinally.

The material sequenced was peripheral blood. The sequence derives from a woman in her thirties or forties with COVID-19, enrolled during active disease. The chain links TRBV5-8 to TRBJ2-1, with TRBD1 as a possible D gene (5 bases). CDR3 DNA sequence: TGTGCCAGCAGCTTGGGGCAGGGCAAGGGGTACAATGAGCAGTTCTTC. This sequence encodes CASSLGQGKGYNEQFF.